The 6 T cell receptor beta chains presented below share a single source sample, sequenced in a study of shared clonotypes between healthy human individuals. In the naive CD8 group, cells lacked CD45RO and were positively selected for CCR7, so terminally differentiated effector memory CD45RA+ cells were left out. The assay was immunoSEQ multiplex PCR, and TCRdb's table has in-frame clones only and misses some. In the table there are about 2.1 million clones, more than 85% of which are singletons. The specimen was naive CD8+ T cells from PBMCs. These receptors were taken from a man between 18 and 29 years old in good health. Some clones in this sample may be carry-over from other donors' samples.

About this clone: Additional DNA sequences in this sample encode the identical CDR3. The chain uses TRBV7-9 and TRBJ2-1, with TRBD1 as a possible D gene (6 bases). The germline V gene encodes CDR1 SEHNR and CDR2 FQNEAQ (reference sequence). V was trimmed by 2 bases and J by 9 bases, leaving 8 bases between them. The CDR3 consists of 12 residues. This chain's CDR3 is CASSLKTGEQFF. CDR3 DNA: TGTGCCAGCAGCTTAAAGACAGGTGAGCAGTTCTTC.

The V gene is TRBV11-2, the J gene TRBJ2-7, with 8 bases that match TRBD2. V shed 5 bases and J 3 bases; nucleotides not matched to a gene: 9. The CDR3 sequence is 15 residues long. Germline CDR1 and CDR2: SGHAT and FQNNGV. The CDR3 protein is CASSPRSSGIYEQYF. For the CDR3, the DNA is TGTGCCAGCAGCCCGCGGAGTAGCGGGATCTACGAGCAGTACTTC.

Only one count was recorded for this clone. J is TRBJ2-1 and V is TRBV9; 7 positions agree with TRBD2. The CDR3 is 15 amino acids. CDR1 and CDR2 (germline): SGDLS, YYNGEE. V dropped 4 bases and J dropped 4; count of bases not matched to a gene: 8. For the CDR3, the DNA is TGTGCCAGCAGCCTTACTCCTAGCGGATACAATGAGCAGTTCTTC. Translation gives CASSLTPSGYNEQFF.

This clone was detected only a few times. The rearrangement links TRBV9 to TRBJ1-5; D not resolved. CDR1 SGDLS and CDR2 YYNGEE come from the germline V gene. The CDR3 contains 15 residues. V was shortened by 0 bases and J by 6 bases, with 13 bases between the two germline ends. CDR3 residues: CASSVAGSPGQPQHF. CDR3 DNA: TGTGCCAGCAGCGTAGCCGGGTCCCCAGGTCAGCCCCAGCATTTT.

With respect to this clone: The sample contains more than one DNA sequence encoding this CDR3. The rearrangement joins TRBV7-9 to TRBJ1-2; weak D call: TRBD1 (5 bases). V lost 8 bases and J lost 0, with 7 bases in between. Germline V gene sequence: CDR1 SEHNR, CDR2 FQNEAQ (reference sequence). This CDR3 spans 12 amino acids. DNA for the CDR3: TGTGCCAGCTCAGGGCCTAACTATGGCTACACCTTC. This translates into CASSGPNYGYTF.

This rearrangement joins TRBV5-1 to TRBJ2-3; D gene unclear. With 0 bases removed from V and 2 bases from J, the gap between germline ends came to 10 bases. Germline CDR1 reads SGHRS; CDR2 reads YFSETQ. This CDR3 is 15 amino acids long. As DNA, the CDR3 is TGCGCCAGCAGCTTGGAAGGGTGGGCCACAGATACGCAGTATTTT. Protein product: CASSLEGWATDTQYF.